Listed here are 28 T cell receptor beta chains from one sample, sequenced in a study of blood T cell repertoires in COVID-19. Only in-frame clones appear in the TCRdb table, and some are missing; sequencing was by immunoSEQ multiplex PCR. The sample lists under 80,000 clones, approximately 86% occurring once. The sequenced sample was peripheral blood. These receptor sequences come from a human donor in a cohort sampled during active COVID-19.

This clone is a singleton in its sample. The CDR3 protein is CASGGAGDEQFF. The CDR3 coding sequence is TGTGCCAGCGGGGGGGCCGGGGATGAGCAGTTCTTC. The J gene is TRBJ2-1, the V gene TRBV11-2, with D possibly TRBD2 on 7 matching bases. This CDR3 is 12 amino acids long. The germline gives CDR1 SGHAT, CDR2 FQNNGV. The V and J ends lost 8 bases and 8 bases respectively, with 13 bases between them.

As DNA, the CDR3 is TGTGCCAGCAGCTTAACGGGGGATGCTAATACGCAGTATTTT. Its translation is CASSLTGDANTQYF. V is TRBV7-8 and J is TRBJ2-3; perhaps TRBD2 as D (6 bases). This CDR3 region has 14 residues. CDR1 and CDR2 (germline): SGHVS, FQNEAQ. The germline V and J ends were trimmed by 2 bases and 7 bases, with 13 bases remaining between them.

This clone was seen more than once but under ten times. This rearrangement joins TRBV2 to TRBJ2-2, with D tentatively TRBD1 (6 bases). Between the trimmed V and J ends, which lost 6 bases and 0 bases, there was a span of 11 bases. Germline loops: CDR1 SNHLY, CDR2 FYNNEI. The length of the CDR3 is 15 residues. Here the CDR3 DNA reads TGTGCCAGCAGGTCCGGGACATCGAACACCGGGGAGCTGTTTTTT. It translates to CASRSGTSNTGELFF.

V gene TRBV27 combines with J gene TRBJ1-5; possible D gene TRBD1, 5 bases. The CDR3 runs 13 residues. CDR1 MNHEY and CDR2 SMNVEV come from the germline V gene (reference sequence). V was trimmed by 3 bases and J by 7 bases, leaving 10 bases between them. The CDR3 sequence is CASSFGQGQPQHF. CDR3 in DNA: TGTGCCAGCAGTTTTGGGCAGGGCCAGCCCCAGCATTTT.

This clone is a singleton in its sample. The gene calls are TRBV28 and TRBJ1-1, with 10 bases matching TRBD1. Germline V gene sequence: CDR1 MDHEN, CDR2 SYDVKM. The CDR3 extends over 14 amino acids. V lost 7 bases, J lost 0 bases, and 2 bases stayed unmatched. The CDR3 DNA reads as TGTGCCAGCACGACAGGGGGCATGAACACTGAAGCTTTCTTT. Translating gives CASTTGGMNTEAFF. The full variable domain, rest sourced from reference TRBV28 and TRBJ1-1, is DVKVTQSSRYLVKRTGEKVFLECVQDMDHENMFWYRQDPGLGLRLIYFSYDVKMKEKGDIPEGYSVSREKKERFSLILESASTNQTSMYLCASTTGGMNTEAFFGQGTRLTVV.

J is TRBJ1-4 and V is TRBV19, with D perhaps TRBD1 (5 bases). Trimming took 3 bases from V and 4 from J, leaving 12 bases between them. CDR1 LNHDA and CDR2 SQIVND come from the germline V gene (reference sequence). The CDR3 has 15 amino acids. Here the CDR3 reads CASSIRGFGNEKLFF. CDR3 DNA sequence: TGTGCCAGTAGTATCCGGGGGTTCGGTAATGAAAAACTGTTTTTT. Full variable domain (remainder filled in from reference TRBV19 and TRBJ1-4): DGGITQSPKYLFRKEGQNVTLSCEQNLNHDAMYWYRQDPGQGLRLIYYSQIVNDFQKGDIAEGYSVSREKKESFPLTVTSAQKNPTAFYLCASSIRGFGNEKLFFGSGTQLSVL.

The chain carries TRBV10-2 and TRBJ2-4; D not resolved. Germline V gives CDR1 WSHSY, CDR2 SAAADI. V shed 3 bases and J shed 0 bases, with 9 bases lying between them. There are 15 residues in the CDR3. For the CDR3, the DNA is TGCGCCAGCAGTGATGGCGGAGTAGCCAAAAACATTCAGTACTTC. This translates into CASSDGGVAKNIQYF.

This chain joins TRBV3-1 (or the pseudogene TRBV3-2) and TRBJ2-5, with a tentative D call TRBD1 (6 bases). Germline V gene data show CDR1 as LGHDT and CDR2 as YNNKEL (reference sequence). Trimming took off 1 base at V and 7 bases at J, with 10 bases between the two ends. The CDR3 totals 13 residues. CDR3 nucleotides: TGTGCCAGCAGCCAAGGTCGAGGGGGGACCCAGTACTTC. It translates to CASSQGRGGTQYF.

This chain links TRBV7-6 with TRBJ2-3, with unresolved D. The CDR3 extends over 14 amino acids. Trimming took 5 bases from V and 3 from J, leaving 12 bases between them. In germline, CDR1 is SGHVS, CDR2 FNYEAQ. CDR3 coding DNA: TGTGCCAGCAGCCAATCCACTACAACAGATACGCAGTATTTT. Its protein is CASSQSTTTDTQYF.

The J gene is TRBJ2-1, the V gene TRBV7-9; the match to TRBD1 covers 7 bases. The V segment lost 1 base and the J segment 13 bases; nucleotides outside the gene matches: 4. The length of the CDR3 is 12 residues. Germline CDR1 SEHNR, CDR2 FQNEAQ (reference sequence). The DNA for the CDR3 is TGTGCCAGCAGCTTAGGACAGGGCGCTCAGTTCTTC. Protein sequence: CASSLGQGAQFF.

The chain employs TRBV5-1 and TRBJ1-2; a possible D gene is TRBD1 (6 bases). Trimming took off 0 bases at V and 5 bases at J, with 14 bases between the two ends. There are 15 residues in the CDR3. Germline assignment: CDR1 SGHRS and CDR2 YFSETQ. The DNA for the CDR3 is TGCGCCAGCAGCTTGGGGCAGGGGTCGGGTTATGGCTACACCTTC. This translates into CASSLGQGSGYGYTF.

The rearrangement joins TRBV6-5 to TRBJ1-2; 7 positions match TRBD1. The V gene end was trimmed by 7 bases and the J gene end by 10 bases; junction bases not matched to a gene: 18. The CDR3 sequence is 15 residues long. From germline, CDR1 is MNHEY and CDR2 SVGAGI. The CDR3 protein is CASTNAQGIGSDYTF. The CDR3 DNA is TGTGCCAGCACCAACGCACAGGGGATAGGTAGCGACTACACCTTC.

The chain links TRBV19 to TRBJ2-2, with TRBD1 matching over 9 bases. The CDR3 spans 15 residues. Trimming took 6 bases from V and 7 from J; bases not matched to a gene: 9. Germline CDR1 and CDR2: LNHDA and SQIVND (reference sequence). CDR3 DNA: TGTGCCAGTAGCACCCCCGGACAGGGGTTCGGGGAGCTGTTTTTT. It translates to CASSTPGQGFGELFF.

DNA of the CDR3: TGCAGCGTTGAAGTTCAGGGCGAACCTAACTATGGCTACACCTTC. It specifies CSVEVQGEPNYGYTF. The rearrangement uses TRBV29-1 and TRBJ1-2, with D tentatively TRBD1 (5 bases). V lost 1 base and J 0 bases, leaving 12 bases between the germline ends. The CDR3 runs to 15 residues. Germline-derived CDR1 and CDR2 are SQVTM and ANQGSEA.

CDR3 coding DNA: TGTGCCAGCAGCCGACAGGGGGACGGAAACACCATATATTTT. It codes for CASSRQGDGNTIYF. The chain has TRBV5-5 and TRBJ1-3, with 9 bases aligning to TRBD1. The V gene's germline CDR1 is SGHKS and CDR2 YYEKEE (reference sequence). After removal of 4 bases from V and 4 bases from J, the junction contained 3 bases not matched to a gene. The CDR3 is 14 residues long. The full variable domain, in which reference TRBV5-5 and TRBJ1-3 provide the parts outside the CDR3, is DAGVTQSPTHLIKTRGQQVTLRCSPISGHKSVSWYQQVLGQGPQFIFQYYEKEERGRGNFPDRFSARQFPNYSSELNVNALLLGDSALYLCASSRQGDGNTIYFGEGSWLTVV.

The rearrangement uses TRBV5-5 and TRBJ1-3; perhaps TRBD1 as D (5 bases). The length of the CDR3 is 19 residues. Germline V lookup: CDR1 SGHKS, CDR2 YYEKEE (reference sequence). The ends were cut back, 0 bases at V and 0 bases at J, with 19 bases in the middle. CDR3 sequence: CASSLGTLRQFRSGNTIYF. The CDR3 nucleotides read TGTGCCAGCAGCTTGGGGACCCTCAGACAGTTTCGCTCTGGAAACACCATATATTTT. Together with reference TRBV5-5 and TRBJ1-3, the CDR3 gives the full variable domain: DAGVTQSPTHLIKTRGQQVTLRCSPISGHKSVSWYQQVLGQGPQFIFQYYEKEERGRGNFPDRFSARQFPNYSSELNVNALLLGDSALYLCASSLGTLRQFRSGNTIYFGEGSWLTVV.

This clone has just one count. The chain is built from TRBV15 and TRBJ1-1, with 11 bases that match TRBD1. The CDR3 loop spans 16 amino acids. Germline CDR1 and CDR2: LNHNV and YYDKDF (reference sequence). Losses at the gene ends were 0 bases for V and 8 bases for J; bases not matched to a gene: 8. The DNA for the CDR3 is TGTGCCACCAGCAGAGATCTGGCGGGACAGGGGGTAGAAGCTTTCTTT. Protein product: CATSRDLAGQGVEAFF.

The chain joins TRBV18 to TRBJ2-7; 8 bases line up with TRBD2. There are 12 residues in the CDR3. The germline gives CDR1 KGHSH, CDR2 LQKENI. The ends lost 3 bases at V and 11 bases at J; junction bases unmatched: 6. CDR3 amino acids: CASSPRGGSEYF. The CDR3 DNA follows: TGTGCCAGCTCACCCCGGGGGGGATCTGAGTACTTC.

The count of this clone is one. The chain is built from TRBV7-2 and TRBJ2-1; 7 bases are shared with TRBD1. The J segment lost 13 bases and the V segment lost 4 bases, leaving 4 bases of the junction unmatched. The length of the CDR3 is 11 residues. Germline V gives CDR1 SGHTA, CDR2 FQGNSA. CDR3 in amino acids: CASSSDRKQFF. CDR3 in DNA: TGTGCCAGCAGCTCGGACAGGAAACAGTTCTTC.

The V call is TRBV10-1, the J call TRBJ2-1; 10 nucleotides line up with TRBD2. Germline V gene lookup returns CDR1 WNHNN and CDR2 SYGVQD (reference sequence). Trimming at V came to 3 bases and at J to 7 bases, leaving 3 bases not matched to a gene. The CDR3 has 14 residues. In nucleotides, the CDR3 is TGCGCCAGCAGTGAAGCGGGGGGGCCAAATGAGCAGTTCTTC. It is translated as CASSEAGGPNEQFF.

The chain links TRBV11-2 to TRBJ2-2, with a tentative D call TRBD2 (6 bases). This CDR3 is built from 18 residues. V shed 0 bases and J shed 6 bases, with 20 bases lying between them. Germline V gives CDR1 SGHAT, CDR2 FQNNGV. The DNA of the CDR3 is TGTGCCAGCAGCTTAGACTCGCTTCCGTACGGCGGGGCCGGGGAGCTGTTTTTT. Translated, it gives CASSLDSLPYGGAGELFF.

The chain uses TRBV6-1 and TRBJ1-3; D unresolved. Trimming pared 3 bases from V and 9 bases from J, leaving 12 bases between. From germline, CDR1 is MNHNS and CDR2 SASEGT. This CDR3 has 13 residues. The CDR3 region has the DNA TGTGCCAGCAGTGACCGCGGAAAAGGCACCATATATTTT. This sequence encodes CASSDRGKGTIYF.

The chain is built from TRBV7-8 and TRBJ2-3; a weak D match, TRBD2 (5 bases). This CDR3 has 13 amino acids. Germline values: CDR1 SGHVS, CDR2 FQNEAQ. Between the trimmed V and J ends, which lost 6 bases and 0 bases, there was a span of 7 bases. This chain's CDR3 is CASSTSSTDTQYF. CDR3 DNA: TGTGCCAGCAGTACTAGTAGCACAGATACGCAGTATTTT.

V gene TRBV15 combines with J gene TRBJ2-7, with D possibly being TRBD2 (5 bases). The CDR3 runs to 18 residues. Germline lookup yields CDR1 LNHNV and CDR2 YYDKDF (reference sequence). The ends were cut back, 0 bases at V and 9 bases at J, with 27 bases in the middle. Here the CDR3 DNA reads TGTGCCACCAGCAGAGATGTCCGTGACCGGGTCGCGGGCCCGGGGCAGTACTTC. This encodes CATSRDVRDRVAGPGQYF.

This chain uses TRBV19 with TRBJ1-5; TRBD1 is a possible D gene (5 bases). Trimming took off 3 bases at V and 0 bases at J, with 12 bases between the two ends. Per the germline V gene, CDR1 is LNHDA and CDR2 is SQIVND (reference sequence). This CDR3 comprises 16 residues. This CDR3 is CASSIGGFNSNQPQHF. The CDR3, as DNA: TGTGCCAGTAGTATTGGGGGGTTCAATAGCAATCAGCCCCAGCATTTT.

This chain links TRBV7-8 with TRBJ2-5, with a possible D match to TRBD1 (5 bases). Trimming stripped 0 bases from V and 5 bases from J, with 16 bases between. Germline CDR1 is SGHVS and CDR2 is FQNEAQ. The CDR3 totals 16 residues. CDR3 bases: TGTGCCAGCAGCTTAGCTTCCCGAAGGGGTAGGGAGACCCAGTACTTC. Its protein product is CASSLASRRGRETQYF.

The genes are TRBV30 and TRBJ2-5, with TRBD2 as a possible D gene (5 bases). This CDR3 is 11 amino acids long. Between the trimmed V and J ends, which lost 6 bases and 7 bases, there was a span of 12 bases. In germline, CDR1 is GTSNPN, CDR2 SVGIG (reference sequence). The CDR3 here is CACSLAGTQYF. CDR3 DNA sequence: TGTGCCTGTTCCCTAGCCGGGACCCAGTACTTC.

This clone came up a few times. This chain uses TRBV11-3 with TRBJ2-1; 12 bases are shared with TRBD2. The CDR3 runs 13 residues. Germline values: CDR1 SGHNT, CDR2 YENEEA. The trim removed 4 bases at V and 10 bases at J, leaving 2 bases unmatched. The CDR3 DNA sequence: TGTGCCAGCAGCTCCGGACTAGCGGGAGAGCAGTTCTTC. Translation: CASSSGLAGEQFF.